The 9 T cell receptor beta chains below all came from one sample that was sequenced in a study of blood T cells in healthy people across ages. A second PCR of about 6 to 11 cycles used a sample-barcoded 5' primer and a J-beta primer mix. MiXCR was run by TCRdb on the 5' RACE reads, yielding one entry per CDR3 protein. The table lists just over 1 million distinct CDR3 sequences, more than 40% of them singletons. The specimen sequenced was blood. These receptors all come from a woman aged 60-75 years in good health.

The chain links TRBV2 to TRBJ1-5, with TRBD1 as a possible D gene (5 bases). Trimming took 4 bases from V and 0 from J, leaving 10 bases between them. The CDR3 is made up of 15 amino acids. Germline lookup yields CDR1 SNHLY and CDR2 FYNNEI. The CDR3: CASSVSGLSNQPQHF. DNA of the CDR3: TGTGCCAGCAGTGTATCGGGACTTAGCAATCAGCCCCAGCATTTT.

As regards this clonotype: The junction shows a germline mismatch at one end, possibly a read error. This chain joins TRBV6-2 or TRBV6-3 and TRBJ2-7; D may be TRBD2 (6 bases). CDR3 length equals 11 residues. Germline CDR1 reads MNHEY; CDR2 reads SVGEGT. CDR3 nucleotide sequence: TGTGCCGGCAGTGACGGGGGCGAGCAGTACTTC. It specifies CAGSDGGEQYF.

This clonotype was seen a handful of times. V and J are TRBV27 and TRBJ1-2; 8 bases are shared with TRBD1. Germline values: CDR1 MNHEY, CDR2 SMNVEV (reference sequence). This CDR3 has 14 amino acids. The V gene end was trimmed by 7 bases and the J gene end by 7 bases; junction bases not matched to a gene: 11. The chain's CDR3 is CASKGAGGRFGYTF. For the CDR3, the DNA is TGTGCCAGCAAGGGGGCAGGGGGCCGGTTTGGCTACACCTTC.

The genes are TRBV20-1 and TRBJ2-7, with TRBD1 identical over 9 bases. The ends lost 3 bases at V and 5 bases at J; junction bases unmatched: 17. This CDR3 is 17 amino acids long. CDR1 DFQATT and CDR2 SNEGSKA come from the germline V gene (reference sequence). CDR3 in amino acids: CSARDAHTGGLLDEQYF. The CDR3 nucleotides read TGCAGTGCTAGGGACGCCCACACAGGGGGCTTACTCGACGAGCAGTACTTC.

The chain has TRBV9 and TRBJ2-3; D possibly corresponds to TRBD1 (7 bases). The germline V gene has CDR1 SGDLS and CDR2 YYNGEE. V lost 0 bases to trimming and J lost 2 bases, with 16 bases between them. CDR3 length: 17 residues. The CDR3 loop is CASSVAPAGGYTDTQYF. The CDR3 DNA follows: TGTGCCAGCAGCGTAGCGCCGGCAGGGGGGTACACAGATACGCAGTATTTT.

The chain carries TRBV25-1 and TRBJ2-1, with TRBD1 identical over 9 bases. Trimming cost V 4 bases and J 9 bases; bases outside gene matches: 7. The germline CDR1 and CDR2 sequences are MGHDK and SYGVNS. The CDR3 covers 14 residues. DNA of the CDR3: TGTGCCAGCAGTGCCCCGGGACAGGGAACTGAGCAGTTCTTC. It codes for CASSAPGQGTEQFF.

The table lists this clonotype with a few counts. This chain joins TRBV21-1 and TRBJ1-5; the D call TRBD1 from the table was never checked on the DNA. TRBV21-1 is assigned pseudogene status. The CDR3 consists of 17 residues. CDR3 amino acids: CASSKGMGPIGNQPQHF. CDR3 in DNA: TGTGCCAGCAGCAAAGGAATGGGGCCAATCGGCAATCAGCCCCAGCATTTT.

Written as DNA, the CDR3 is TGTGCCACCAGCAGAGATCCCCGGGGACTACAGAGCGTGGGTCATAGTTCACCCCTCCACTTT. Residues: CATSRDPRGLQSVGHSSPLHF. The chain recombines TRBV15 with TRBJ1-6, with D tentatively TRBD1 (5 bases). V lost 0 bases and J 9 bases, leaving 30 bases between the germline ends. Germline assignment: CDR1 LNHNV and CDR2 YYDKDF (reference sequence). The CDR3 covers 21 residues.

This clonotype was counted a few times. V is TRBV6-5 and J is TRBJ2-5; TRBD2 matches 14 bases. V trimming: 2 bases; J trimming: 4 bases; junction bases outside the gene matches: 3. CDR1 is MNHEY and CDR2 is SVGAGI in the germline V gene. This CDR3 is built from 16 residues. The CDR3 reads CASSYGTSGSGETQYF. The CDR3 DNA sequence: TGTGCCAGCAGTTACGGGACTAGCGGGAGTGGAGAGACCCAGTACTTC.